Shown below are 19 T cell receptor beta chains from a single sample sequenced in a study of tumor and adjacent non-tumor tissue in lung cancer. RNA was extracted from bulk tissue without any cell sorting. Distant lung tissue was collected more than 3 cm away from the tumor edge. A modified ARM-PCR protocol with three rounds of nested PCR amplified TCRbeta. MiXCR, applied by TCRdb to the multiplex PCR reads, yields one record per CDR3 protein. The data contain 94,000 or so distinct CDR3 sequences, under 80% of them singletons. The material sequenced was distant non-tumor lung tissue. The origin of the receptors is a woman in her forties or fifties with non-small cell lung cancer.

The V gene is TRBV6-5, the J gene TRBJ2-1, with 12 nucleotides matching TRBD2. V gave up 6 bases and J gave up 11 bases; unmatched junction bases: 14. The germline V gene has CDR1 MNHEY and CDR2 SVGAGI. The CDR3 is 16 amino acids. CDR3 coding DNA: TGTGCCAGCAGCCCCCCGACTAGCGGGAGCTTCCATAAGCAGTTCTTC. The encoded protein is CASSPPTSGSFHKQFF.

A word on this clonotype: A read error may produce the germline difference seen at one junction end. The V call is TRBV29-1, the J call TRBJ1-2; D perhaps matches TRBD1 (5 bases). Germline V gene sequence: CDR1 SQVTM, CDR2 ANQGSEA. The CDR3 runs 11 residues. The CDR3 spells CSIGGSEGYTF. As DNA, the CDR3 is TGCAGCATTGGGGGGAGTGAAGGCTACACATTC.

Remarks on this clonotype: A single base separates this from a much larger clone, so it may be a read error. This CDR3 is CGARGGTRNFNEQFF. In nucleotides, the CDR3 is TGCGGTGCTAGAGGGGGGACTAGGAACTTCAATGAGCAGTTCTTC. V and J are TRBV20-1 and TRBJ2-1; 8 nucleotides agree with TRBD2. In germline, CDR1 is DFQATT, CDR2 SNEGSKA (reference sequence). The CDR3 has 15 residues.

This clonotype was observed at least ten times. The rearrangement links TRBV20-1 to TRBJ2-1, with TRBD2 matching over 11 bases. Germline trimming cut 5 bases from V and 6 bases from J; bases unmatched to any gene: 6. From germline, CDR1 is DFQATT and CDR2 SNEGSKA (reference sequence). The CDR3 is 14 amino acids. The CDR3 DNA is TGCAGTGCTTATATAGCGGGAGGGGCCAATGAGCAGTTCTTC. It specifies CSAYIAGGANEQFF.

The genes are TRBV6-2 or TRBV6-3 and TRBJ2-7; no reliable D call. The V gene lost 2 bases and the J gene lost 0 bases, with 11 bases spanning the gap. CDR1 MNHEY and CDR2 SVGEGT come from the germline V gene. There are 15 residues in the CDR3. The CDR3 DNA is TGTGCCAGCAGTTACCCAAGTACCGGCTCCTACGAGCAGTACTTC. The encoded protein is CASSYPSTGSYEQYF.

Turning to this clonotype: One end of the junction varies from germline; a read error may be responsible. This chain joins TRBV5-1 and TRBJ2-7, with D possibly matching TRBD1 (7 bases). From germline, CDR1 is SGHRS and CDR2 YFSETQ. CDR3 length: 15 residues. The CDR3 reads CASSGGQVGVYGQYF. The CDR3 nucleotides read TGCGCCAGTAGCGGCGGACAGGTCGGGGTTTACGGGCAGTACTTC.

Turning to this clonotype: The conserved closing phenylalanine or tryptophan is absent in this CDR3, likely reflecting a read error. The chain joins TRBV4-1 to TRBJ1-6; 7 bases agree with TRBD1. Germline V gene lookup returns CDR1 MGHRA and CDR2 YSYEKL. This CDR3 comprises 16 residues. CDR3 protein: CVSSSTGRGYNSPLHI. The CDR3 DNA follows: TGCGTCAGCAGTTCGACAGGGCGGGGGTATAATTCACCCCTCCACATT.

Turning to this clonotype: The missing conserved phenylalanine or tryptophan at the end of this CDR3 makes a read error likely. The chain is built from TRBV5-5 and TRBJ2-7; tentatively, D is TRBD2 (6 bases). CDR1 is SGHKS, CDR2 YYEKEE, per germline (reference sequence). This CDR3 spans 16 amino acids. CDR3 in amino acids: CASGFSIFDRAYEQYL. CDR3 nucleotide sequence: TGTGCTAGCGGATTCTCCATTTTCGACAGAGCCTACGAGCAGTACCTC.

On this clonotype itself: A read error is likely, as this CDR3 ends without the conserved phenylalanine or tryptophan. The chain joins TRBV6-6 to TRBJ2-3; D is ambiguous. Per the germline V gene, CDR1 is MNHNY and CDR2 is SVGAGI (reference sequence). CDR3 length equals 14 residues. CDR3 bases: TGTGCCAGCACTGAATACAGTACCACAGATACACAGTATTAT. It translates to CASTEYSTTDTQYY.

For this clonotype: A read error is possible here, since a much larger clone lies one base away. V is TRBV6-4 and J is TRBJ2-3; weak D call: TRBD1 (6 bases). The V end was cut by 6 bases, the J end by 2 bases, with 12 bases between. The CDR3 runs 14 residues. Per germline, CDR1 MRHNA and CDR2 SNTAGT. CDR3 in amino acids: CASRGVGHTDTQYF. The CDR3 region has the DNA TGTGCCAGCAGGGGAGTGGGACACACAGATACGCAGTATTTT.

About this clonotype itself: This CDR3 fails to terminate in the conserved phenylalanine or tryptophan, so it likely reflects a read error. The limits of the CDR3 on the DNA are not certain, so only TCRdb's listed CDR3 is given. This chain links TRBV6-1 with TRBJ2-5; the table assigns TRBD2, which was not confirmed against the DNA. Including both end residues, the CDR3 is 15 amino acids long. The germline V gene encodes CDR1 MNHNS and CDR2 SASEGT. The CDR3 spells CASSPSGRAVETHYS.

In regard to this clonotype: One end of the junction does not line up with germline, which may come from a read error. The CDR3 DNA is TGTGCCATCAGTGACGCACGGATCAATCAGCCCCAGCATTTT. This gives the protein CAISDARINQPQHF. This sequence joins TRBV6-1 and TRBJ1-5; D is undetermined. The CDR3 has 14 residues. The germline gives CDR1 MNHNS, CDR2 SASEGT.

Only one count was recorded for this clonotype. V and J are TRBV6-5 and TRBJ2-7; no definite D call. CDR1 MNHEY and CDR2 SVGAGI come from the germline V gene. The germline V and J ends were trimmed by 5 bases and 12 bases, with 14 bases remaining between them. The CDR3 extends over 11 amino acids. The CDR3 sequence is CASSEDSSRYF. The CDR3 DNA reads as TGTGCCAGCAGTGAAGACTCGTCTCGGTACTTC.

With regard to this clonotype: Germline and junction disagree at one end, which may indicate a read error. V and J are TRBV20-1 and TRBJ2-5; D is ambiguous. The CDR3 is 14 amino acids. Looked up from germline, CDR1 is DFQATT and CDR2 is SNEGSKA (reference sequence). CDR3 region: CSPRDSNTQETQYF. CDR3 nucleotide sequence: TGTAGTCCTAGAGATTCTAACACCCAAGAGACCCAGTACTTC.

As for this clonotype: A much larger clone sits a single nucleotide away, making a read error possible. The CDR3 is CVSSLAGTEAFF. DNA for the CDR3: TGTGTCAGCAGCTTAGCGGGAACTGAAGCTTTCTTT. This chain links TRBV7-9 with TRBJ1-1; D not certain. CDR1 is SEHNR and CDR2 is FQNEAQ in the germline V gene (reference sequence). The CDR3 covers 12 residues. Together with reference TRBV7-9 and TRBJ1-1, the CDR3 gives the full variable domain: DTGVSQNPRHKITKRGQNVTFRCDPISEHNRLYWYRQTLGQGPEFLTYFQNEAQLEKSRLLSDRFSAERPKGSFSTLEIQRTEQGDSAMYLCVSSLAGTEAFFGQGTRLTVV.

V usage is TRBV29-1 and J usage is TRBJ2-7, with 8 bases that match TRBD2. This CDR3 is built from 13 residues. The J segment lost 5 bases and the V segment lost 8 bases, leaving 11 bases of the junction unmatched. Germline values: CDR1 SQVTM, CDR2 ANQGSEA. The CDR3 region is CSTSGLVFDEQYF. CDR3 DNA: TGCAGCACCTCGGGACTAGTCTTCGACGAGCAGTACTTC.

To note about this clonotype: Its ends do not fully match the called genes, so a read error is possible. The V call is TRBV6-5, the J call TRBJ1-1; D call uncertain. From germline, CDR1 is MNHEY and CDR2 SVGAGI. CDR3 length: 14 residues. As DNA, the CDR3 is TGTGCAGGCAGTCTCCTGGGAAGGCAAACTGAAGCTCTCTTT. Protein product: CAGSLLGRQTEALF.

Concerning this clonotype: A read error may account for a junction end that differs from germline. The chain is built from TRBV10-2 and TRBJ2-2; 9 nucleotides match TRBD2. The CDR3 totals 18 residues. Germline V gives CDR1 WSHSY, CDR2 SAAADI. The chain's CDR3 is CASSENKAGGMNTGELFF. The CDR3 DNA is TGCGCCAGCAGTGAGAATAAGGCGGGAGGGATGAACACCGGGGAGCTGTTCTTT.

This clonotype has a handful of counts. A read error may be the cause here, since a much bigger clone is one base away. The CDR3 reads CSARGGTGANVPTF. CDR3 DNA: TGCAGTGCTAGAGGGGGGACTGGGGCCAACGTCCCGACTTTC. V and J are TRBV20-1 and TRBJ2-6; TRBD2 might be the D (6 bases). Germline V CDR1 and CDR2: DFQATT, SNEGSKA (reference sequence). The CDR3 consists of 14 residues.